Given below is one T cell receptor beta chain in context. What it binds is unknown. These data originate in a study of siplizumab effects on memory and regulatory T cells. Broader study findings: Among mappable alloreactive CD4+ clones, the Treg-derived fraction averaged around 66% with siplizumab versus 25% to 30% in controls. Alloreactive sequences that could be traced to unstimulated CD4+ memory cells showed a significant reduction under siplizumab.

Sequencing of each sample assayed around 9.9 x 10^4 TCR templates. Repertoires were generated with immunoSEQ multiplex PCR, while TCRdb's copy carries only in-frame clones and drops some. The table shows 85,000 or so clones, with roughly 94% occurring only once. CDR1 and CDR2 (germline): SGHVS, FNYEAQ. The CDR3 has 14 amino acids. V dropped 5 bases and J dropped 2 bases, with 9 bases sitting between them. The clonotype was recovered from a human donor in good health. Sequenced input: CD8+ T cells sorted from blood. This sequence joins TRBV7-6 and TRBJ2-2; D may match TRBD1 or TRBD2 (6 bases each). In DNA, the CDR3 is TGTGCCAGCAGCGGCGGGACAAACACCGGGGAGCTGTTTTTT. Translating it yields CASSGGTNTGELFF.